This T cell receptor beta chain was obtained from a study of blood T cell repertoires in COVID-19. At the level of the study: Sites in the United States, Italy and Spain provided acute and convalescent COVID-19 samples.

With V trimmed by 2 bases and J by 3 bases, 5 bases remained unmatched. There are 14 residues in the CDR3. Germline V lookup: CDR1 SGHRS, CDR2 YFSETQ. Original handling: Estimation of nucleated cell counts was performed using reference gene primer amplification. Here immunoSEQ multiplex PCR was the method, and the copy in TCRdb shows in-frame clones only, minus some. That table supplies the V and J calls and clone size; D and trimming were determined from the DNA. The table records 130,000 to 150,000 clones, about four fifths of them present only once. The sequenced sample was peripheral blood. The TCR was taken from an older man who had recovered from COVID-19. The gene calls are TRBV5-1 and TRBJ2-7; 7 bases match TRBD2. DNA of the CDR3: TGCGCCAGCAGCTTTGGCGGGAGTTTCTACGAGCAGTACTTC. Translation gives CASSFGGSFYEQYF. Based on the CDR3 plus reference TRBV5-1 and TRBJ2-7, the full variable domain is KAGVTQTPRYLIKTRGQQVTLSCSPISGHRSVSWYQQTPGQGLQFLFEYFSETQRNKGNFPGRFSGRQFSNSRSEMNVSTLELGDSALYLCASSFGGSFYEQYFGPGTRLTVT.